Listed here is a single T cell receptor (beta chain). The V and J ends lost 0 bases and 4 bases respectively, with 11 bases between them. In germline, CDR1 is SNHLY, CDR2 FYNNEI. CDR3 length equals 15 residues. How the authors handled the data: Cell counts per sample came from amplifying reference gene primers. The method was immunoSEQ multiplex PCR; TCRdb's version includes in-frame clones alone and lacks a portion of them. V and J calls and clone size follow that table, whereas D and trimming were derived from the DNA. The repertoire holds about 220,000 clones, around 81% seen once, with around 13% in the top ten. This sample is drawn from a study of blood T cell repertoires in COVID-19. The wider study: T cells, B-cell-depleted T cells, or PBMCs provided the cDNA or gDNA that served as material.

What was sequenced was peripheral blood. The sequence was obtained from a human donor in a cohort sampled during active COVID-19. The chain uses TRBV2 and TRBJ2-3; D is possibly TRBD1 (5 bases). The CDR3 region is CASSEAGQGPDTQYF. In nucleotides, the CDR3 is TGTGCCAGCAGTGAAGCTGGGCAGGGTCCAGATACGCAGTATTTT.